These 24 T cell receptor beta chains were all obtained from the same sample, sequenced in a study of T cells in Graves' hyperthyroidism and ophthalmopathy. Amplification targeted TCR beta CDR3 regions from RNA transcripts. In the first-round RT-PCR of the TCR CDR3, the HTBI primer set was used. TCRdb reprocessed the multiplex PCR reads with MiXCR, giving one entry per CDR3 protein. This table holds 750,000 to 950,000 distinct CDR3 sequences, 38% found once. The sequenced sample was blood. All receptors come from a man in his late teens or twenties with Graves' hyperthyroidism.

In its sample, this clonotype was seen a few times. V is TRBV6-5 and J is TRBJ1-2, with D maybe TRBD1 (5 bases). From germline, CDR1 is MNHEY and CDR2 SVGAGI. V dropped 5 bases and J dropped 6 bases, with 13 bases sitting between them. The CDR3 consists of 13 residues. CDR3 nucleotides: TGTGCCAGCAGTCAAGGGGCAGGAGATGGCTACACCTTC. Its protein product is CASSQGAGDGYTF.

A few counts support this clonotype. The chain has TRBV7-2 and TRBJ1-5, with D uncertain. The germline V gene encodes CDR1 SGHTA and CDR2 FQGNSA. The CDR3 covers 13 residues. Trimming took 3 bases from V and 8 from J, leaving 11 bases between them. The CDR3 DNA reads as TGTGCCAGCAGCTTGTTTGGCGGGGAGCCCCAGCATTTT. This codes for CASSLFGGEPQHF. Looking up the rest from reference TRBV7-2 and TRBJ1-5 gives the full variable domain: GAGVSQSPSNKVTEKGKDVELRCDPISGHTALYWYRQSLGQGLEFLIYFQGNSAPDKSGLPSDRFSAERTGGSVSTLTIQRTQQEDSAVYLCASSLFGGEPQHFGDGTRLSIL.

This rearrangement joins TRBV14 to TRBJ2-6; the match to TRBD2 covers 9 bases. CDR1 is SGHDN and CDR2 is FVKESK in the germline V gene. V shed 4 bases, J shed 4 bases, and the junction held 5 bases outside the gene matches. The CDR3 totals 16 residues. CDR3 sequence: CASSPGLALGANVLTF. Written as DNA, the CDR3 is TGTGCCAGCAGCCCCGGACTAGCGCTCGGGGCCAACGTCCTGACTTTC.

This rearrangement joins TRBV11-2 to TRBJ2-7, with D perhaps TRBD1 (6 bases). CDR3 length: 14 residues. Germline lookup yields CDR1 SGHAT and CDR2 FQNNGV. The V gene lost 5 bases and the J gene lost 3 bases, with 14 bases spanning the gap. The CDR3 coding sequence is TGTGCCAGCAGCCTCCGACAGGAGTTCTACGAGCAGTACTTC. Amino acids: CASSLRQEFYEQYF.

This sequence joins TRBV7-2 and TRBJ1-6; the D is unclear. CDR1 and CDR2 from the germline V gene are SGHTA and FQGNSA. Trimming removed 5 bases from V and 7 bases from J, with 15 bases in between. The CDR3 extends over 15 amino acids. The CDR3 reads CASSVTAQPNSPLHF. As DNA, the CDR3 is TGTGCCAGCAGCGTAACAGCCCAACCAAATTCACCCCTCCACTTT.

The chain links TRBV7-9 to TRBJ1-5, with unresolved D. Germline lookup yields CDR1 SEHNR and CDR2 FQNEAQ (reference sequence). V was clipped by 4 bases and J by 7 bases, with 8 bases between them. The length of the CDR3 is 12 residues. The CDR3 DNA reads TGTGCCAGCAGCTCCGACCAACAGCCCCAGCATTTT. It encodes CASSSDQQPQHF.

About this clonotype: At one boundary the junction diverges from the germline segment, which might be a read error. The chain has TRBV25-1 and TRBJ1-1, with unresolved D. The CDR3 loop spans 15 amino acids. Per germline, CDR1 MGHDK and CDR2 SYGVNS. The CDR3 region is CASSQGHVSPTEAFF. CDR3 DNA: TGCGCCAGCAGCCAAGGTCATGTCTCCCCCACTGAAGCTTTCTTT.

This clonotype appeared many times. The chain couples TRBV15 to TRBJ2-7; 8 bases are shared with TRBD1. The CDR3 length is 15 residues. Germline values: CDR1 LNHNV, CDR2 YYDKDF (reference sequence). V lost 3 bases, J lost 2 bases, and 6 bases stayed unmatched. CDR3 DNA sequence: TGTGCCACCAGCAGTACCGGGACAGGTACCTACGAGCAGTACTTC. This translates into CATSSTGTGTYEQYF.

This clonotype was seen many times. The chain recombines TRBV7-9 with TRBJ1-6; 7 bases are shared with TRBD1. The trim removed 7 bases at V and 7 bases at J, leaving 7 bases unmatched. The CDR3 is made up of 14 amino acids. CDR1 is SEHNR and CDR2 is FQNEAQ in the germline V gene (reference sequence). CDR3 residues: CASTSPTGNSPLHF. CDR3 coding DNA: TGTGCCAGCACCAGCCCGACAGGGAATTCACCCCTCCACTTT.

This clonotype was counted between two and nine times. This chain links TRBV7-9 with TRBJ1-5; no definite D call. Germline CDR1 is SEHNR and CDR2 is FQNEAQ (reference sequence). The CDR3 consists of 15 residues. The V gene lost 2 bases and the J gene lost 1 base, with 9 bases spanning the gap. The CDR3, as DNA: TGTGCCAGCAGCTTATCGGAGGAGAGCAATCAGCCCCAGCATTTT. This sequence encodes CASSLSEESNQPQHF.

At least ten counts were recorded for this clonotype. The rearrangement joins TRBV29-1 to TRBJ1-1; possible D gene TRBD1, 6 bases. The CDR3 sequence is 13 residues long. V was pared by 5 bases and J by 4 bases, with 14 bases between. Germline CDR1 is SQVTM and CDR2 is ANQGSEA. The CDR3 here is CSVLQGSSTEAFF. The CDR3 nucleotides read TGCAGCGTTTTACAGGGTTCTAGCACTGAAGCTTTCTTT.

The table lists this clonotype with a few counts. The chain couples TRBV7-2 to TRBJ1-2; 7 nucleotides align to TRBD1. Germline loops: CDR1 SGHTA, CDR2 FQGNSA. This CDR3 comprises 14 residues. After removal of 7 bases from V and 2 bases from J, the junction contained 7 bases not matched to a gene. The CDR3 nucleotides read TGTGCCAGCACCACGGACAGGCTCAACTATGGCTACACCTTC. Translation: CASTTDRLNYGYTF.

Note on this clonotype: The junction does not match germline at one end; this may be a read error. The V gene is TRBV29-1, the J gene TRBJ1-1; D remains unclear. Looked up from germline, CDR1 is SQVTM and CDR2 is ANQGSEA. This CDR3 region has 11 residues. The CDR3 coding sequence is TGTGCCTGGAGTTTAGGCACTGAAGCTTTCTTT. Translating it yields CAWSLGTEAFF.

This clonotype was recorded many times. The rearrangement uses TRBV20-1 and TRBJ1-2; possible D gene TRBD1, 5 bases. This CDR3 comprises 11 residues. Per germline, CDR1 DFQATT and CDR2 SNEGSKA (reference sequence). V was shortened by 6 bases and J by 8 bases, with 13 bases between the two germline ends. The CDR3 is CSAATGRGYTF. The CDR3 region has the DNA TGCAGTGCCGCAACAGGTCGCGGCTACACCTTC.

V usage is TRBV20-1 and J usage is TRBJ2-2; TRBD2 matches at 8 bases. From germline, CDR1 is DFQATT and CDR2 SNEGSKA (reference sequence). This CDR3 region has 17 residues. V dropped 2 bases and J dropped 3; count of bases not matched to a gene: 11. Here the CDR3 reads CSARFRSGGPHTGELFF. The DNA of the CDR3 is TGCAGTGCTAGATTCAGGTCGGGGGGGCCGCACACCGGGGAGCTGTTTTTT.

Concerning this clonotype: A much larger clonotype is one base distant, so this may be a read error. This chain links TRBV4-2 with TRBJ2-7; D call uncertain. V lost 1 base to trimming and J lost 3 bases, with 7 bases between them. The CDR3 consists of 13 residues. Germline-derived CDR1 and CDR2 are LGHNA and YNFKEQ. CDR3 DNA sequence: TGTGCCAGCAGCCAAGGGATTTACTACGAGCAGTACTTC. Its translation: CASSQGIYYEQYF.

V gene TRBV29-1 combines with J gene TRBJ2-3; tentatively, D is TRBD2 (7 bases). CDR3 size: 14 residues. Deletions cut 3 bases from V and 6 bases from J, with 16 bases between. Germline V gene data show CDR1 as SQVTM and CDR2 as ANQGSEA. The CDR3 bases are TGCAGCGTTGAGTTGGGGGGGGGCATGGATACGCAGTATTTT. This encodes CSVELGGGMDTQYF.

This clonotype showed up many times. The V and J genes are TRBV9 and TRBJ2-5, with 7 bases identical to TRBD1. The junction had 8 bases not matched to a gene; V was cut back by 4 bases and J by 5 bases. CDR1 is SGDLS and CDR2 is YYNGEE in the germline V gene. The CDR3 covers 14 residues. The CDR3 is CASSSTGVGETQYF. Here the CDR3 DNA reads TGTGCCAGCAGCTCCACAGGGGTGGGGGAGACCCAGTACTTC.

This clonotype was seen a handful of times. The CDR3 is CSASEAGAPYEQYF. CDR3 coding DNA: TGCAGTGCTAGTGAAGCGGGGGCCCCCTACGAGCAGTACTTC. V is TRBV20-1 and J is TRBJ2-7; 8 nucleotides match TRBD2. The length of the CDR3 is 14 residues. Germline V gene data show CDR1 as DFQATT and CDR2 as SNEGSKA (reference sequence). Losses at the gene ends were 3 bases for V and 2 bases for J; bases not matched to a gene: 6.

The chain is built from TRBV7-2 and TRBJ2-7, with D unclear. The germline V and J ends were trimmed by 6 bases and 7 bases, with 16 bases remaining between them. CDR1 is SGHTA and CDR2 is FQGNSA in the germline V gene. This CDR3 is built from 13 residues. The CDR3 coding sequence is TGTGCCAGCAGTGACTCCCCGAGTTGTGAGCAGTACTTC. It codes for CASSDSPSCEQYF.

There are a few counts of this clonotype. CDR3 bases: TGTGCCACCTCCCGACAGGACCTCTATGGCTACACCTTC. It specifies CATSRQDLYGYTF. This chain uses TRBV19 with TRBJ1-2; D might be TRBD1 (6 bases). Germline V CDR1 and CDR2: LNHDA, SQIVND (reference sequence). The CDR3 extends over 13 amino acids. Trimming stripped 10 bases from V and 4 bases from J, with 16 bases between.

The chain employs TRBV12-3 or TRBV12-4 and TRBJ1-1; TRBD1 is a possible D gene (5 bases). There are 14 residues in the CDR3. V lost 0 bases to trimming and J lost 5 bases, with 10 bases between them. The CDR3 DNA reads as TGTGCCAGCAGTTTAGCTGGGGGTGTGACTGAAGCTTTCTTT. Protein: CASSLAGGVTEAFF.

For this clonotype: The final CDR3 position lacks the conserved phenylalanine or tryptophan, pointing to a likely read error. The genes are TRBV5-1 and TRBJ1-6; possibly TRBD1 for D (5 bases). CDR3 length equals 14 residues. With 3 bases removed from V and 5 bases from J, the gap between germline ends came to 9 bases. Germline CDR1 SGHRS, CDR2 YFSETQ. The CDR3 loop is CASSSATDNSPLHL. CDR3 bases: TGCGCCAGCAGCTCGGCGACAGATAATTCACCCCTCCACCTT.

This clonotype was found many times. This chain joins TRBV5-1 and TRBJ1-1, with D perhaps TRBD1 (5 bases). The V gene's germline CDR1 is SGHRS and CDR2 YFSETQ. V was pared by 2 bases and J by 2 bases, with 7 bases between. The CDR3 extends over 13 amino acids. The CDR3 DNA follows: TGCGCCAGCAGCTTTGGGGACAACACTGAAGCTTTCTTT. Translated: CASSFGDNTEAFF.